These 29 T cell receptor beta chains originate from one sample sequenced in a study of cytomegalovirus exposure and HLA in healthy donors. Use of 60 Vbeta and 13 Jbeta primers characterized the PCR. Generated by immunoSEQ multiplex PCR, the TCRdb table keeps only in-frame clones and is missing some. The repertoire holds over 100,000 clones, with under 75% as singletons. Source material: PBMCs. Source of these receptors: a woman in her forties in good health and CMV-seronegative.

CDR3: CASSPGQGYEQYF. Here the CDR3 DNA reads TGTGCCAGCAGCCCGGGACAGGGATATGAGCAGTATTTT. The chain recombines TRBV7-3 with TRBJ2-3; 9 positions match TRBD1. V gave up 5 bases and J gave up 11 bases; unmatched junction bases: 8. From germline, CDR1 is SGHTA and CDR2 FQGTGA. The CDR3 runs 13 residues.

The chain is built from TRBV6-1 and TRBJ1-1; a weak D match, TRBD1 (6 bases). CDR3 length equals 14 residues. The germline V and J ends were trimmed by 7 bases and 6 bases, with 18 bases remaining between them. The V gene's germline CDR1 is MNHNS and CDR2 SASEGT. In DNA, the CDR3 is TGTGCCAGCAAGGACAGTGCCCTCTTGGCTGAAGCTTTCTTT. Translation: CASKDSALLAEAFF.

The rearrangement uses TRBV6-6 and TRBJ2-7; TRBD2 matches at 9 bases. There are 14 residues in the CDR3. J was trimmed by 3 bases and V by 6 bases; bases with no gene match: 6. The germline CDR1 and CDR2 sequences are MNHNY and SVGAGI (reference sequence). CDR3 sequence reads: CASRTSGNHYEQYF. CDR3 coding DNA: TGTGCCAGCAGGACTAGCGGAAATCACTACGAGCAGTACTTC.

V usage is TRBV10-1 and J usage is TRBJ2-7; a possible D gene is TRBD1 (6 bases). Trimming pared 3 bases from V and 0 bases from J, leaving 12 bases between. Germline CDR1 reads WNHNN; CDR2 reads SYGVQD (reference sequence). CDR3 length: 15 amino acids. The CDR3 DNA is TGCGCCAGCAGTGACCCAAGAGGGGGCTCCTACGAGCAGTACTTC. This codes for CASSDPRGGSYEQYF.

The CDR3 sequence: CASSYTGGDSNYGYTF. The CDR3 region has the DNA TGTGCCAGCAGTTACACAGGGGGTGATTCTAACTATGGCTACACCTTC. This chain connects TRBV6-5 to TRBJ1-2, with 8 bases aligning to TRBD1. The V and J ends lost 2 bases and 0 bases, in that order; junction bases with no gene match: 5. The length of the CDR3 is 16 residues. Germline loops: CDR1 MNHEY, CDR2 SVGAGI.

The chain is built from TRBV5-6 and TRBJ2-7; TRBD1 aligns across 8 bases. The CDR3 runs to 15 residues. The ends lost 4 bases at V and 0 bases at J; junction bases unmatched: 6. Germline loops: CDR1 SGHDT, CDR2 YYEEEE. DNA for the CDR3: TGTGCCAGCAGCCCCTTGGGACAGGACTCCTACGAGCAGTACTTC. Amino acids: CASSPLGQDSYEQYF.

This clone was counted a few times. The chain couples TRBV28 to TRBJ2-5; D remains unclear. Germline V gives CDR1 MDHEN, CDR2 SYDVKM. V was clipped by 4 bases and J by 4 bases, with 10 bases between them. The CDR3 loop spans 13 amino acids. CDR3 residues: CASSSPYGETQYF. The CDR3 DNA reads as TGTGCCAGCAGTTCCCCCTATGGAGAGACCCAGTACTTC.

The rearrangement uses TRBV6-5 and TRBJ2-3, with D possibly being TRBD2 (5 bases). The CDR3 runs to 13 residues. Germline V gene lookup returns CDR1 MNHEY and CDR2 SVGAGI. Trimming removed 0 bases at V and 11 bases at J, with 12 bases between. In nucleotides, the CDR3 is TGTGCCAGCAGTTACTCGAGGGCGGGTTTGCAGTATTTT. Residues: CASSYSRAGLQYF.

This clone has a handful of counts. The rearrangement links TRBV6-5 to TRBJ1-1; possibly TRBD1 for D (5 bases). V was pared by 7 bases and J by 0 bases, with 15 bases between. Germline-derived CDR1 and CDR2 are MNHEY and SVGAGI. The CDR3 covers 15 residues. The CDR3 protein is CASTQGQGVNTEAFF. The CDR3 DNA sequence: TGTGCCAGCACACAAGGGCAGGGCGTGAACACTGAAGCTTTCTTT.

The chain carries TRBV30 and TRBJ1-4; D gene uncertain. The CDR3 consists of 12 residues. V was cut by 8 bases and J by 2 bases, with 9 bases left in between. Looked up from germline, CDR1 is GTSNPN and CDR2 is SVGIG (reference sequence). In DNA form, the CDR3 reads TGTGCCCAAAGGCGGACTAATGAAAAACTGTTTTTT. This translates into CAQRRTNEKLFF.

The chain carries TRBV6-1 and TRBJ2-3; 7 bases fit TRBD2. Trimming at V came to 4 bases and at J to 3 bases, leaving 19 bases not matched to a gene. The V gene's germline CDR1 is MNHNS and CDR2 SASEGT. This CDR3 has 19 amino acids. The chain's CDR3 is CASSGGAHGLGRGTDTQYF. The CDR3 DNA sequence: TGTGCCAGCAGTGGTGGCGCGCACGGTCTGGGGCGGGGGACAGATACGCAGTATTTT.

Only a few counts were recorded for this clone. V usage is TRBV28 and J usage is TRBJ1-1, with TRBD1 identical over 8 bases. This CDR3 is built from 12 residues. The V gene end was trimmed by 4 bases and the J gene end by 6 bases; junction bases not matched to a gene: 1. Germline CDR1 and CDR2: MDHEN and SYDVKM. The CDR3 protein is CASSSDRAEAFF. The CDR3 region has the DNA TGTGCCAGCAGTTCGGACAGGGCTGAAGCTTTCTTT. Variable domain in full (rest from reference TRBV28 and TRBJ1-1): DVKVTQSSRYLVKRTGEKVFLECVQDMDHENMFWYRQDPGLGLRLIYFSYDVKMKEKGDIPEGYSVSREKKERFSLILESASTNQTSMYLCASSSDRAEAFFGQGTRLTVV.

This chain links TRBV27 with TRBJ1-2; TRBD1 matches at 7 bases. Germline CDR1 and CDR2: MNHEY and SMNVEV (reference sequence). Germline trimming cut 3 bases from V and 4 bases from J; bases unmatched to any gene: 8. The CDR3 runs to 15 residues. This CDR3 is CASSFQGDPGYGYTF. The CDR3 coding sequence is TGTGCCAGCAGTTTTCAGGGGGATCCCGGCTATGGCTACACCTTC.

This clone was counted a few times. V usage is TRBV5-4 and J usage is TRBJ2-1; D is perhaps TRBD1 (5 bases). Trimming shortened V by 2 bases and J by 2 bases, and 11 bases separated the two germline ends. Germline loops: CDR1 SGHNT, CDR2 YYREEE (reference sequence). There are 15 residues in the CDR3. In DNA, the CDR3 is TGTGCCAGCAGCTTAATAGGGGTTGCCTACAATGAGCAGTTCTTC. The encoded protein is CASSLIGVAYNEQFF.

The chain couples TRBV21-1 to TRBJ1-2; the DNA was not compared with TRBD1, the D call given in the table. TRBV21-1 is a documented pseudogene. CDR3 length: 15 residues. The CDR3 nucleotides read TGTGCCAGCAGCAAGCGGGACAGGACCTCGAATGGCTACACCTTC. Protein sequence: CASSKRDRTSNGYTF.

This clone was seen a single time. The chain uses TRBV7-3 and TRBJ1-5; 7 bases agree with TRBD1. With 11 bases clipped from V and 6 bases from J, the junction kept 10 bases outside the gene matches. The CDR3 totals 13 residues. Germline values: CDR1 SGHTA, CDR2 FQGTGA. The CDR3, as DNA: TGTGCCGCCCAGGACAGGCGCGGTCAGCCCCAGCATTTT. Translating it yields CAAQDRRGQPQHF.

The chain recombines TRBV7-3 with TRBJ2-5, with TRBD2 identical over 11 bases. Germline CDR1 and CDR2: SGHTA and FQGTGA. J lost 4 bases, V lost 4 bases, and 5 bases had no gene match. The CDR3 has 15 residues. The CDR3 protein is CASSSSGTSGETQYF. The CDR3 bases are TGTGCCAGCAGCTCCTCCGGGACTAGCGGAGAGACCCAGTACTTC.

The chain uses TRBV5-5 and TRBJ1-1, with D possibly being TRBD1 (6 bases). Trimming shortened V by 3 bases and J by 5 bases, and 11 bases separated the two germline ends. Germline loops: CDR1 SGHKS, CDR2 YYEKEE (reference sequence). CDR3 length equals 13 residues. The CDR3 nucleotides are TGTGCCAGCAGCTCGGACAGTTGGACTGAAGCTTTCTTT. Protein sequence: CASSSDSWTEAFF. Looking up the rest from reference TRBV5-5 and TRBJ1-1 gives the full variable domain: DAGVTQSPTHLIKTRGQQVTLRCSPISGHKSVSWYQQVLGQGPQFIFQYYEKEERGRGNFPDRFSARQFPNYSSELNVNALLLGDSALYLCASSSDSWTEAFFGQGTRLTVV.

This chain links TRBV19 with TRBJ2-3; D is unresolved. Germline assignment: CDR1 LNHDA and CDR2 SQIVND (reference sequence). The CDR3 is made up of 14 amino acids. The V and J ends lost 4 bases and 3 bases respectively, with 11 bases between them. DNA for the CDR3: TGTGCCAGTAGTAACATGGGCGATACAGATACGCAGTATTTT. Its translation: CASSNMGDTDTQYF. The full variable domain, its missing parts supplied by reference TRBV19 and TRBJ2-3, is DGGITQSPKYLFRKEGQNVTLSCEQNLNHDAMYWYRQDPGQGLRLIYYSQIVNDFQKGDIAEGYSVSREKKESFPLTVTSAQKNPTAFYLCASSNMGDTDTQYFGPGTRLTVL.

The chain joins TRBV6-1 to TRBJ2-1, with 7 bases aligning to TRBD2. V lost 2 bases, J lost 3 bases, and 4 bases stayed unmatched. The CDR3 consists of 15 residues. Germline CDR1 is MNHNS and CDR2 is SASEGT. The CDR3 region has the DNA TGTGCCAGCAGTGAATCTCTAGCGGACTACAATGAGCAGTTCTTC. Residues: CASSESLADYNEQFF.

The DNA for the CDR3 is TGTGCCTGGAGTGGACAGGGGATTAACCGCGAGCAGTACTTC. It yields the protein CAWSGQGINREQYF. This chain links TRBV30 with TRBJ2-7, with 8 bases matching TRBD1. The germline V gene has CDR1 GTSNPN and CDR2 SVGIG (reference sequence). V gave up 1 base and J gave up 6 bases; unmatched junction bases: 8. The CDR3 runs 14 residues.

This chain connects TRBV28 to TRBJ1-1, with D possibly being TRBD1 (5 bases). There are 14 residues in the CDR3. Germline V gives CDR1 MDHEN, CDR2 SYDVKM. The ends were cut back, 6 bases at V and 7 bases at J, with 18 bases in the middle. CDR3 amino acids: CASRGGARILEAFF. The CDR3 DNA reads as TGTGCCAGCAGGGGTGGGGCACGGATACTTGAAGCTTTCTTT.

The chain carries TRBV18 and TRBJ1-2; no firm D call. Germline V gives CDR1 KGHSH, CDR2 LQKENI. The V gene lost 1 base and the J gene lost 3 bases, with 12 bases spanning the gap. The CDR3 consists of 15 residues. As DNA, the CDR3 is TGTGCCAGCTCACCACTCGCGGAGTCGGACTATGGCTACACCTTC. As protein: CASSPLAESDYGYTF.

CDR3 in amino acids: CASSIEVNTEAFF. The CDR3 nucleotides read TGTGCCAGTAGTATTGAGGTGAACACTGAAGCTTTCTTT. This chain uses TRBV19 with TRBJ1-1; D remains ambiguous. The CDR3 is 13 amino acids. V was trimmed by 3 bases and J by 0 bases, leaving 5 bases between them. Germline V lookup: CDR1 LNHDA, CDR2 SQIVND (reference sequence). The full variable domain, rest sourced from reference TRBV19 and TRBJ1-1, is DGGITQSPKYLFRKEGQNVTLSCEQNLNHDAMYWYRQDPGQGLRLIYYSQIVNDFQKGDIAEGYSVSREKKESFPLTVTSAQKNPTAFYLCASSIEVNTEAFFGQGTRLTVV.

This sequence joins TRBV6-4 and TRBJ1-5; the D is unclear. CDR3 length: 11 amino acids. Germline CDR1 MRHNA, CDR2 SNTAGT. V was trimmed by 10 bases and J by 9 bases, leaving 13 bases between them. The CDR3 reads CANTPSRPQHF. For the CDR3, the DNA is TGTGCCAACACCCCATCCCGGCCCCAGCATTTT.

The CDR3 protein is CASSLGQGAPGELFF. The CDR3 DNA is TGTGCCAGCAGCTTGGGGCAGGGGGCGCCCGGGGAGCTGTTTTTT. V is TRBV5-4 and J is TRBJ2-2; TRBD1 matches 8 bases. CDR1 is SGHNT, CDR2 YYREEE, per germline (reference sequence). After removal of 0 bases from V and 6 bases from J, the junction contained 4 bases not matched to a gene. CDR3 length equals 15 residues.

The chain recombines TRBV7-9 with TRBJ1-1; no reliable D call. Germline CDR1 and CDR2: SEHNR and FQNEAQ (reference sequence). This CDR3 is built from 15 residues. The V end lost 1 base, the J end lost 5 bases, and 14 bases lay between the germline ends. The CDR3 DNA is TGTGCCAGCAGCTTAGGAGGACGGAGGGAGACTGAAGCTTTCTTT. Translating it yields CASSLGGRRETEAFF.

This clone was seen a few times. The chain couples TRBV30 to TRBJ1-1, with D tentatively TRBD1 (5 bases). Trimming shortened V by 6 bases and J by 3 bases, and 8 bases separated the two germline ends. The CDR3 length is 11 residues. Germline CDR1 is GTSNPN and CDR2 is SVGIG (reference sequence). CDR3 amino acids: CACFRDTEAFF. The CDR3 DNA is TGTGCCTGTTTCAGGGACACTGAAGCTTTCTTT.

V usage is TRBV5-4 and J usage is TRBJ2-5, with 10 nucleotides matching TRBD1. J was trimmed by 2 bases and V by 2 bases; bases with no gene match: 3. Germline CDR1 is SGHNT and CDR2 is YYREEE (reference sequence). This CDR3 comprises 15 residues. Written as DNA, the CDR3 is TGTGCCAGCAGCTTCCGGGACAGGGGACAAGAGACCCAGTACTTC. It codes for CASSFRDRGQETQYF.